This T cell receptor beta chain was sequenced in a study of sequential checkpoint blockade in melanoma. As for the study in general: Randomization was 1:1 between first-line nivolumab→ipilimumab and ipilimumab→nivolumab. Maintenance nivolumab came after either treatment sequence.

Some clones are missing from TCRdb's copy, which holds only in-frame ones; the method was immunoSEQ multiplex PCR. The sample has roughly 30,000 clones; 83% are singletons. Treatment in this sample: randomized to nivolumab then ipilimumab (arm A) or the reverse (arm B). This clone showed up just once. J was trimmed by 0 bases and V by 4 bases; bases with no gene match: 1. From germline, CDR1 is LGHNA and CDR2 YSLEER. The CDR3 consists of 15 residues. Sequenced here: CD8+ T cells sorted from blood (inferred from file names), sampled from a patient given nivolumab and ipilimumab in sequence. The chain uses TRBV4-3 and TRBJ2-2, with 8 nucleotides matching TRBD1. The source of this sequence is a human donor with melanoma. Here the CDR3 DNA reads TGCGCCAGCAGCCCGGACAGGGCGAACACCGGGGAGCTGTTTTTT. Translation: CASSPDRANTGELFF.